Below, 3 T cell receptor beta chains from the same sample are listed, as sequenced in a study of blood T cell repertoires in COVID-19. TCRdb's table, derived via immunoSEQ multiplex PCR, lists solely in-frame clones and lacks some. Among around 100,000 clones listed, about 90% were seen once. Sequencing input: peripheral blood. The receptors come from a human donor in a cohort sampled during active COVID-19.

The CDR3 protein is CASSKPSRERELSSYEQYF. The CDR3 DNA reads TGTGCCAGCAGCAAACCTAGCCGGGAGAGGGAACTCAGCTCCTACGAGCAGTACTTC. V and J are TRBV21-1 and TRBJ2-7; the listed D gene, TRBD2, was not tested against the DNA. TRBV21-1 is marked as a pseudogene. This CDR3 has 19 amino acids.

CDR3 sequence reads: CASSSRESTDTQYF. In DNA, the CDR3 is TGTGCCAGCAGTTCCCGGGAGAGCACAGATACGCAGTATTTT. The chain uses TRBV28 and TRBJ2-3; D might be TRBD2 (6 bases). CDR1 MDHEN and CDR2 SYDVKM come from the germline V gene. The CDR3 has 14 residues. The ends were cut back, 4 bases at V and 0 bases at J, with 8 bases in the middle.

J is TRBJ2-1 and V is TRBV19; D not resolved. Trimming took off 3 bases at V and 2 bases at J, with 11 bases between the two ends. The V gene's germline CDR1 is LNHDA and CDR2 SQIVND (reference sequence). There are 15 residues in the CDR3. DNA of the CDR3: TGTGCCAGTAGTATGGCGCAGGCCGCCTACAATGAGCAGTTCTTC. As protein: CASSMAQAAYNEQFF.